Listed below are T cell receptor beta chains from one sample, sequenced in a study of T cell changes during pregnancy in multiple sclerosis. The data were produced by immunoSEQ multiplex PCR, yet TCRdb's version contains in-frame clones alone and is incomplete. This table holds 55,000 to 70,000 clones, around 92% found once. The sample was CD8+ T cells from peripheral blood mononuclear cells, taken in the third trimester of pregnancy. The receptors stem from a female donor in good health, enrolled as a control in a pregnancy study. The CDR3 runs from the conserved cysteine through the conserved F or W. Expanded clones get a size class; other rows say once, few or many, or leave the size out.

J,V,size,CDR3
TRBJ2-7,TRBV25-1,NA,CASSPAYEQYF
TRBJ2-1,TRBV11-2,NA,CASSLGLAGGQSSYNEQFF
TRBJ2-7,TRBV14,NA,CASSKTGGSLGQYF
TRBJ1-1,TRBV7-9,NA,CASSHGQGVRVNTEAFF
TRBJ2-1,TRBV4-1,NA,CASSQGPTSGGSSSYNEQFF
TRBJ2-7,TRBV5-5,NA,CASSLDREGEQYF
TRBJ2-7,TRBV13,NA,CASSLSDTPYEQYF
TRBJ2-3,TRBV6-4,NA,CASSGSGGDADTQYF
TRBJ1-2,TRBV15,NA,CATSTRTGGDGYTF
TRBJ1-3,TRBV10-2,NA,CASSEGAVKRSGNTIYF
TRBJ1-5,TRBV27,NA,CASSLQGANQPQHF
TRBJ1-2,TRBV19,NA,CASRAGTYGYTF
TRBJ2-7,TRBV27,NA,CASSLGPGIGRPGEQYF
TRBJ1-1,TRBV27,NA,CASSLGQGSEAFF
TRBJ2-7,TRBV11-2,NA,CASSLAGSSYEQYF
TRBJ1-2,TRBV7-9,NA,CASSLANRGLEGYTF
TRBJ2-5,TRBV7-9,NA,CASSYGGQETQYF
TRBJ1-1,TRBV7-5,NA,CARSIVSATMEAFF
TRBJ1-1,TRBV4-1,NA,CASSHRTGLNTEAFF
TRBJ2-7,TRBV7-2,NA,CASSWRGQEGDEQYF
TRBJ2-2,TRBV5-6,NA,CASSFAGTGELFF
TRBJ1-2,TRBV27,NA,CASGPLGGLYGYTF
TRBJ1-1,TRBV5-8,NA,CASSPGQGRETEAFF
TRBJ1-2,TRBV6-5,NA,CASRSLATLEHGYTF
TRBJ2-3,TRBV5-1,once,CASSPGQGFVDTQYF
TRBJ1-5,TRBV6-6,NA,CASIPDRNNQPQHF
TRBJ1-1,TRBV2,few,CASRLRNTEAFF